This T cell receptor beta chain was sequenced during a study of blood T cell repertoires in COVID-19. V lost 6 bases and J lost 2; bases outside the gene matches: 8. The germline gives CDR1 LGHDT, CDR2 YNNKEL (reference sequence). This CDR3 has 15 residues. Some clones are missing from TCRdb's copy, which holds only in-frame ones; the method was immunoSEQ multiplex PCR. The data hold roughly 80,000 clones, with around four fifths observed a single time. Sequenced material: peripheral blood. The TCR was taken from a human donor in a cohort sampled during active COVID-19. This rearrangement joins TRBV3-1 (or the pseudogene TRBV3-2) to TRBJ2-3; 7 bases fit TRBD2. The CDR3 coding sequence is TGTGCCAGCAGTTTGAGCGGGACTTCCACAGATACGCAGTATTTT. It yields the protein CASSLSGTSTDTQYF.